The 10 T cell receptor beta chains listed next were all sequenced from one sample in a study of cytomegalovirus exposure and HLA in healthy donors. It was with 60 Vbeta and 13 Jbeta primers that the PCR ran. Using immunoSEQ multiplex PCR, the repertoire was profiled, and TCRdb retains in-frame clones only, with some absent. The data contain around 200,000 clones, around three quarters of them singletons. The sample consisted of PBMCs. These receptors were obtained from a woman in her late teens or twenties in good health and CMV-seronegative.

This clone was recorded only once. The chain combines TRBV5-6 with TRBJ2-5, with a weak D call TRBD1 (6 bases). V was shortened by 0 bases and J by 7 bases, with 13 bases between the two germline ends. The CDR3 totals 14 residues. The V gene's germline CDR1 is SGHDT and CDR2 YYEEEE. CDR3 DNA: TGTGCCAGCAGCTTGGGGAGTAGCAGGGGGACCCAGTACTTC. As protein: CASSLGSSRGTQYF.

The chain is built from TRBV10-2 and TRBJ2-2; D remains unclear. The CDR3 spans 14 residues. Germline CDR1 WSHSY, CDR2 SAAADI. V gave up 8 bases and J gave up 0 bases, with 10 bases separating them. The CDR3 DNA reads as TGCGCCAGCCGCGTTAATACGAACACCGGGGAGCTGTTTTTT. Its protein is CASRVNTNTGELFF.

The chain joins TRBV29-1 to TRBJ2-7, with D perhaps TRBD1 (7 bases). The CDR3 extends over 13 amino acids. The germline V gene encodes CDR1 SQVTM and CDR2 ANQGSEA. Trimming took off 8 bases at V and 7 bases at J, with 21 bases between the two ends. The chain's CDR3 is CSTYHRGRGEQYF. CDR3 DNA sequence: TGCAGCACCTATCACAGGGGACGGGGGGAGCAGTACTTC.

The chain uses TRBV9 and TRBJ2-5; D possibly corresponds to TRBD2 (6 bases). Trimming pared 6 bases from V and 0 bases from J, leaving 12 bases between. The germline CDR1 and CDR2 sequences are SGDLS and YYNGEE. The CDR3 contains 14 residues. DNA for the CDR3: TGTGCCAGCAACCCCCGGGGGAACCAAGAGACCCAGTACTTC. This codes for CASNPRGNQETQYF.

CDR3 DNA sequence: TGTGCCAGCAGCCCCCTAGGAGGACAGGCACTCACAGATACGCAGTATTTT. This sequence encodes CASSPLGGQALTDTQYF. This rearrangement joins TRBV14 to TRBJ2-3, with 7 positions matching TRBD1. The CDR3 runs to 17 residues. Germline lookup yields CDR1 SGHDN and CDR2 FVKESK. J gave up 2 bases and V 4 bases, and 12 bases lay outside the gene matches.

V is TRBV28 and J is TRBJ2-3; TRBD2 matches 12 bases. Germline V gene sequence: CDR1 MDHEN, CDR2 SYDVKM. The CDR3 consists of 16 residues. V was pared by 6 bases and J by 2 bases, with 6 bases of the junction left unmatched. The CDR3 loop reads CASRPGLAGYTDTQYF. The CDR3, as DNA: TGTGCCAGCAGACCGGGACTAGCGGGTTACACAGATACGCAGTATTTT.

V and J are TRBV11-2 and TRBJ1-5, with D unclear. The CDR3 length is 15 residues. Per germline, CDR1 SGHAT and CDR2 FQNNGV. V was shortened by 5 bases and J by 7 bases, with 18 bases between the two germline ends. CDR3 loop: CASSPAGWGGQPQHF. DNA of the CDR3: TGTGCCAGCAGCCCGGCGGGGTGGGGTGGGCAGCCCCAGCATTTT.

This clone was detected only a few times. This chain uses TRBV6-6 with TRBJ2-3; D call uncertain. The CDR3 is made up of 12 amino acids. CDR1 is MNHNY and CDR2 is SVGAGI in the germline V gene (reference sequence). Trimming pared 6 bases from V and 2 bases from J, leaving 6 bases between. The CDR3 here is CASSLTTDTQYF. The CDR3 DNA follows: TGTGCCAGCAGCCTAACCACAGATACGCAGTATTTT.

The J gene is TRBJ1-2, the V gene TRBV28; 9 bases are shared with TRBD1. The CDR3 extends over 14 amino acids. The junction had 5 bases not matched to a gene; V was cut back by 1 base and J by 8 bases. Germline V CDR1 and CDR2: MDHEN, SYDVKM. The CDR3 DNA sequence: TGTGCCAGCAGTTTATCGCGACAGGGGGGCGGCTACACCTTC. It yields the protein CASSLSRQGGGYTF.

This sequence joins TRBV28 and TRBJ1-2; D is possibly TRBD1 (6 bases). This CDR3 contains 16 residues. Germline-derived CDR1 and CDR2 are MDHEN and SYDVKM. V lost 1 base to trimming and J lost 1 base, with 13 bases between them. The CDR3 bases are TGTGCCAGCAGTTTATATTCGGGACATTTTAACTATGGCTACACCTTC. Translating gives CASSLYSGHFNYGYTF.